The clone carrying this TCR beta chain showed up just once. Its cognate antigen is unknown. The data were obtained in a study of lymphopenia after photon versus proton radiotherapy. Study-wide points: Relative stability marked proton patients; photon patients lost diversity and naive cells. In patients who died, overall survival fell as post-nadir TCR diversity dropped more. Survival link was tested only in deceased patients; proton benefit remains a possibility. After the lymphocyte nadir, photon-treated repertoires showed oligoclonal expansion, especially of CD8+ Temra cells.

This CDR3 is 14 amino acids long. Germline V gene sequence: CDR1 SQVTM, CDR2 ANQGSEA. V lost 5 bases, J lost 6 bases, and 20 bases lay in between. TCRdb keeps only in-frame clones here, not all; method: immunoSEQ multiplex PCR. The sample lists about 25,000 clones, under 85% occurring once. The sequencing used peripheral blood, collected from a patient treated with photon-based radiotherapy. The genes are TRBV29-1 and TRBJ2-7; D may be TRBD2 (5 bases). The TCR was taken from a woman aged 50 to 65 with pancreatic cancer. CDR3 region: CSVFFRGVSGEQYF. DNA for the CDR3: TGCAGCGTTTTCTTCCGGGGAGTCAGTGGCGAGCAGTACTTC.